The next 29 T cell receptor beta chains were all read from a single sample in a study of OX40 agonist ivuxolimab in advanced cancers. TCRdb keeps only in-frame clones here, not all; method: immunoSEQ multiplex PCR. The table has more than 60,000 clones, roughly 84% seen once. The input for sequencing was CD4+ or CD8+ T cells sorted from blood, taken in a trial of the OX40 agonist ivuxolimab. Source of these receptors: an adult with an advanced solid tumor such as melanoma, head and neck, liver or kidney cancer.

The V and J genes are TRBV7-7 and TRBJ2-5, with no clear D. The CDR3 is made up of 13 amino acids. Germline values: CDR1 SSHAT, CDR2 FNYEAQ (reference sequence). Trimming took 5 bases from V and 2 from J, leaving 9 bases between them. CDR3 nucleotides: TGTGCCAGCAGCGTCGGACCACAAGAGACCCAGTACTTC. Residues: CASSVGPQETQYF.

V is TRBV6-1 and J is TRBJ1-5; possibly TRBD1 for D (6 bases). Germline V CDR1 and CDR2: MNHNS, SASEGT. CDR3 size: 15 residues. Trimming pared 7 bases from V and 1 base from J, leaving 14 bases between. The CDR3 is CASMQGQRSNQPQHF. The CDR3 bases are TGTGCCAGCATGCAAGGACAGAGGAGCAATCAGCCCCAGCATTTT.

This clone was counted once. V and J are TRBV7-2 and TRBJ2-7; 7 positions agree with TRBD1. The V segment lost 5 bases and the J segment 0 bases; nucleotides outside the gene matches: 4. The CDR3 consists of 14 residues. CDR1 is SGHTA and CDR2 is FQGNSA in the germline V gene. CDR3 DNA: TGTGCCAGCAGCCCCCGACAGGGCTCCTACGAGCAGTACTTC. It translates to CASSPRQGSYEQYF.

This clone is a singleton in its sample. The chain has TRBV11-2 and TRBJ2-4, with a tentative D call TRBD1 (5 bases). V lost 5 bases to trimming and J lost 1 base, with 9 bases between them. This CDR3 comprises 14 residues. Germline CDR1 and CDR2: SGHAT and FQNNGV. CDR3 sequence: CASSTQGAKNIQYF. CDR3 nucleotide sequence: TGTGCCAGCAGCACTCAGGGCGCCAAAAACATTCAGTACTTC.

The CDR3 loop is CASTPNTGGVGKLFF. The CDR3 DNA follows: TGTGCCAGCACCCCCAACACAGGGGGAGTCGGAAAACTGTTTTTT. This rearrangement joins TRBV11-2 to TRBJ1-4; 8 bases fit TRBD1. V was pared by 7 bases and J by 10 bases, with 14 bases of the junction left unmatched. CDR1 SGHAT and CDR2 FQNNGV come from the germline V gene. The CDR3 runs to 15 residues.

The V gene is TRBV5-4, the J gene TRBJ1-4; D is ambiguous. The V end was cut by 4 bases, the J end by 2 bases, with 12 bases between. In germline, CDR1 is SGHNT, CDR2 YYREEE (reference sequence). This CDR3 is 15 amino acids long. CDR3 DNA: TGTGCCAGCAGCCCAACCCGGGCGACTAATGAAAAACTGTTTTTT. Translating it yields CASSPTRATNEKLFF.

The V gene is TRBV5-8, the J gene TRBJ2-1, with D tentatively TRBD2 (6 bases). Trimming left V 0 bases short and J 4 bases short, with 11 bases between. This CDR3 has 15 amino acids. Germline V lookup: CDR1 SGHTS, CDR2 YDEGEE. The CDR3 spells CASSLDAGRYNEQFF. In DNA, the CDR3 is TGTGCCAGCAGCTTGGACGCGGGGAGATACAATGAGCAGTTCTTC.

In nucleotides, the CDR3 is TGTGCCAGCAGCTTATCCAGGGGAACTGAAGCTTTCTTT. This encodes CASSLSRGTEAFF. The chain carries TRBV5-6 and TRBJ1-1; a weak D match, TRBD1 (6 bases). Trimming took off 2 bases at V and 5 bases at J, with 10 bases between the two ends. This CDR3 has 13 amino acids. Germline lookup yields CDR1 SGHDT and CDR2 YYEEEE.

This chain joins TRBV10-2 and TRBJ2-5, with a tentative D call TRBD2 (6 bases). Trimming took 2 bases from V and 4 from J, leaving 11 bases between them. Germline assignment: CDR1 WSHSY and CDR2 SAAADI. The CDR3 has 14 residues. This chain's CDR3 is CASSEGRGGETQYF. The CDR3 DNA follows: TGCGCCAGCAGTGAGGGGCGGGGCGGAGAGACCCAGTACTTC.

This chain links TRBV11-3 with TRBJ2-5, with D unclear. The CDR3 spans 16 residues. Looked up from germline, CDR1 is SGHNT and CDR2 is YENEEA. V lost 1 base, J lost 0 bases, and 12 bases lay in between. The CDR3 nucleotides are TGTGCCAGCAGCTTAGCTCAGGACCTTGACCAAGAGACCCAGTACTTC. This gives the protein CASSLAQDLDQETQYF.

The rearrangement joins TRBV29-1 to TRBJ2-7; D is uncertain. Germline V gene lookup returns CDR1 SQVTM and CDR2 ANQGSEA. The CDR3 totals 12 residues. Trimming left V 4 bases short and J 3 bases short, with 10 bases between. DNA of the CDR3: TGCAGCGTTGGTGACTCGGGCTACGAGCAGTACTTC. It is translated as CSVGDSGYEQYF.

The chain has TRBV5-1 and TRBJ2-5; no firm D call. Germline V gene lookup returns CDR1 SGHRS and CDR2 YFSETQ. Trimming left V 4 bases short and J 2 bases short, with 24 bases between. The CDR3 is made up of 18 amino acids. In DNA form, the CDR3 reads TGCGCCAGCAGCCCCTTCGTTGCCGTACTTAGGTGGCAAGAGACCCAGTACTTC. This sequence encodes CASSPFVAVLRWQETQYF.

The chain is built from TRBV7-9 and TRBJ2-3; 10 bases align to TRBD2. This CDR3 contains 18 residues. Germline assignment: CDR1 SEHNR and CDR2 FQNEAQ (reference sequence). Trimming cost V 5 bases and J 4 bases; bases outside gene matches: 15. CDR3 nucleotides: TGTGCCAGCAGCGTACGTACTAGCGGGAAGCCCGGGGCAGATACGCAGTATTTT. It specifies CASSVRTSGKPGADTQYF.

The chain has TRBV6-5 and TRBJ1-1; TRBD1 might be the D (6 bases). Deletions cut 2 bases from V and 4 bases from J, with 11 bases between. The CDR3 runs 14 residues. Per germline, CDR1 MNHEY and CDR2 SVGAGI. The CDR3 spells CASSYESGATEAFF. The CDR3 DNA is TGTGCCAGCAGTTACGAGTCAGGGGCCACTGAAGCTTTCTTT.

A remark on this clone: A junction end diverges from the germline sequence, so it may reflect a read error. The chain combines TRBV10-3 with TRBJ2-7; tentatively, D is TRBD1 (5 bases). The V gene's germline CDR1 is ENHRY and CDR2 SYGVKD. This CDR3 is 13 amino acids long. CDR3 nucleotide sequence: TGTGCCACCAGTGACCAGGGTGCCTACGAGCAGTACTTC. Amino acids: CATSDQGAYEQYF.

The chain recombines TRBV5-6 with TRBJ2-7; TRBD2 matches 9 bases. The germline CDR1 and CDR2 sequences are SGHDT and YYEEEE. The CDR3 totals 14 residues. The ends lost 6 bases at V and 3 bases at J; junction bases unmatched: 7. Here the CDR3 DNA reads TGTGCCAGCAACCTAGCGGGAACCCGCTACGAGCAGTACTTC. Encoded protein: CASNLAGTRYEQYF.

The V and J genes are TRBV7-9 and TRBJ1-6; D is perhaps TRBD1 (5 bases). There are 17 residues in the CDR3. CDR1 SEHNR and CDR2 FQNEAQ come from the germline V gene (reference sequence). V lost 2 bases to trimming and J lost 7 bases, with 18 bases between them. The CDR3: CASSLSLGVSENSPLHF. The CDR3 nucleotides are TGTGCCAGCAGCTTAAGTTTAGGGGTATCGGAAAATTCACCCCTCCACTTT. The entire variable domain, with the rest obtained from reference TRBV7-9 and TRBJ1-6, is as follows: DTGVSQNPRHKITKRGQNVTFRCDPISEHNRLYWYRQTLGQGPEFLTYFQNEAQLEKSRLLSDRFSAERPKGSFSTLEIQRTEQGDSAMYLCASSLSLGVSENSPLHFGNGTRLTVT.

The rearrangement links TRBV5-6 to TRBJ2-1; D may correspond to TRBD1 or TRBD2 (5 bases each). The CDR3 runs 14 residues. The germline V and J ends were trimmed by 4 bases and 11 bases, with 19 bases remaining between them. Germline V lookup: CDR1 SGHDT, CDR2 YYEEEE. The CDR3 loop is CASSPRQLSGQQFF. The CDR3 coding sequence is TGTGCCAGCAGCCCAAGACAGCTCTCGGGGCAGCAGTTCTTC.

The chain joins TRBV4-2 to TRBJ2-1; 11 bases are a match to TRBD2. CDR3 size: 18 residues. The V gene's germline CDR1 is LGHNA and CDR2 YNFKEQ. V lost 1 base to trimming and J lost 4 bases; unmatched junction nucleotides: 9. The CDR3 nucleotides read TGTGCCAGCAGCCAAGGTCCCCTAACTAGCGGGGGTTACAATGAGCAGTTCTTC. Amino acids: CASSQGPLTSGGYNEQFF.

The chain carries TRBV11-2 and TRBJ2-6; 7 nucleotides align to TRBD1. With 4 bases clipped from V and 0 bases from J, the junction kept 6 bases outside the gene matches. There are 17 residues in the CDR3. The germline V gene has CDR1 SGHAT and CDR2 FQNNGV. In DNA form, the CDR3 reads TGTGCCAGCAGCTCAGGGACAGCCTTCTCTGGGGCCAACGTCCTGACTTTC. This gives the protein CASSSGTAFSGANVLTF.

J is TRBJ2-2 and V is TRBV7-6; TRBD1 aligns across 8 bases. Germline assignment: CDR1 SGHVS and CDR2 FNYEAQ. Germline trimming cut 4 bases from V and 4 bases from J; bases unmatched to any gene: 11. This CDR3 is 17 amino acids long. The CDR3 sequence: CASSSTGVRSGTGELFF. CDR3 nucleotides: TGTGCCAGCAGCTCGACAGGGGTGAGATCGGGCACCGGGGAGCTGTTTTTT.

This clone has a single count. This chain links TRBV28 with TRBJ2-5; 7 bases line up with TRBD1. CDR1 and CDR2 (germline): MDHEN, SYDVKM. V lost 4 bases and J lost 5; bases outside the gene matches: 7. The CDR3 covers 14 residues. CDR3 sequence reads: CASSYTGEWETQYF. As DNA, the CDR3 is TGTGCCAGCAGTTACACAGGGGAATGGGAGACCCAGTACTTC.

The J gene is TRBJ1-3, the V gene TRBV29-1; possibly TRBD1 for D (5 bases). This CDR3 comprises 14 residues. Trimming shortened V by 4 bases and J by 0 bases, and 10 bases separated the two germline ends. From germline, CDR1 is SQVTM and CDR2 ANQGSEA. The CDR3 loop reads CSVGQLHSGNTIYF. The CDR3 region has the DNA TGCAGCGTTGGACAGCTCCACTCTGGAAACACCATATATTTT.

The rearrangement joins TRBV21-1 to TRBJ2-2; the table's D call, TRBD1, has no DNA check behind it. TRBV21-1 is classified as a pseudogene. The CDR3 covers 19 residues. The chain's CDR3 is CASSRGEGTGGRNTGELFF. As DNA, the CDR3 is TGTGCCAGCAGCCGAGGGGAGGGGACAGGGGGTAGGAACACCGGGGAGCTGTTTTTT.

This chain connects TRBV11-2 to TRBJ2-3; 8 bases agree with TRBD1. The CDR3 covers 17 residues. Germline V CDR1 and CDR2: SGHAT, FQNNGV. V was clipped by 5 bases and J by 5 bases; unmatched bases: 15. CDR3 residues: CASSPDDRGAVKDTQYF. Written as DNA, the CDR3 is TGTGCCAGCAGCCCGGACGACAGGGGAGCTGTCAAAGATACGCAGTATTTT.

This clone was counted a single time. The rearrangement joins TRBV5-5 to TRBJ1-1; no clear D. The CDR3 sequence is 15 residues long. With 6 bases removed from V and 1 base from J, the gap between germline ends came to 16 bases. Germline-derived CDR1 and CDR2 are SGHKS and YYEKEE (reference sequence). CDR3 in DNA: TGTGCCAGCACCCCCCGCGGGAGTAGGAACACTGAAGCTTTCTTT. It codes for CASTPRGSRNTEAFF.

The chain links TRBV29-1 to TRBJ2-5, with D possibly TRBD2 on 5 matching bases. The CDR3 has 11 amino acids. V was clipped by 7 bases and J by 4 bases, with 10 bases between them. Germline CDR1 and CDR2: SQVTM and ANQGSEA. CDR3: CSGTSLETQYF. CDR3 in DNA: TGCAGCGGAACTAGTTTAGAGACCCAGTACTTC.

The chain carries TRBV14 and TRBJ2-5, with 8 positions matching TRBD2. V was clipped by 8 bases and J by 4 bases; unmatched bases: 18. CDR3 length: 17 amino acids. Germline V gene data show CDR1 as SGHDN and CDR2 as FVKESK. The CDR3 DNA reads as TGTGCCAGCGCAGGAGGTGCGGGAGGAGGTTGGTCAGAGACCCAGTACTTC. As protein: CASAGGAGGGWSETQYF.

V is TRBV6-5 and J is TRBJ2-7; D is unresolved. Per the germline V gene, CDR1 is MNHEY and CDR2 is SVGAGI. The V gene lost 0 bases and the J gene lost 1 base, with 10 bases spanning the gap. This CDR3 comprises 15 residues. CDR3 protein: CASSYSRPVSYEQYF. The DNA for the CDR3 is TGTGCCAGCAGTTACTCTAGGCCAGTTTCCTACGAGCAGTACTTC.